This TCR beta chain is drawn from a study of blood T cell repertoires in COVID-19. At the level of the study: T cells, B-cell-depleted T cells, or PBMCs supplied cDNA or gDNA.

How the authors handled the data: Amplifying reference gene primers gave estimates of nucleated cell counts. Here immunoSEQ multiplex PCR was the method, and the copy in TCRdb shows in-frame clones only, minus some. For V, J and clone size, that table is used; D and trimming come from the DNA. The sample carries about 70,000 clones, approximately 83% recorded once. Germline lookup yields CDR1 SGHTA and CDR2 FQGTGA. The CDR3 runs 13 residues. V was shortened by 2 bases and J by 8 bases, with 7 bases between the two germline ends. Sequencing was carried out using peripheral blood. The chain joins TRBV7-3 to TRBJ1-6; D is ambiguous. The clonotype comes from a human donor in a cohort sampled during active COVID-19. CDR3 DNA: TGTGCCAGCAGCTTATTTCTTGATTCACCCCTCCACTTT. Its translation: CASSLFLDSPLHF.